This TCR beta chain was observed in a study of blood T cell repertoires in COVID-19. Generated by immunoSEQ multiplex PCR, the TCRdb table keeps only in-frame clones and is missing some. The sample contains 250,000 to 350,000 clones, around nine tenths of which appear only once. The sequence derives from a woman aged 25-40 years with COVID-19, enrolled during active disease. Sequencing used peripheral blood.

The CDR3 region has the DNA TGTGCCAGCACCTACTCGGTTCTAGCGGCCCCGGAGACCCAGTACTTC. This codes for CASTYSVLAAPETQYF. The chain carries TRBV6-6 and TRBJ2-5; TRBD2 matches at 7 bases. With V trimmed by 7 bases and J by 5 bases, 16 bases remained unmatched. Germline V gene data show CDR1 as MNHNY and CDR2 as SVGAGI (reference sequence). CDR3 size: 16 residues.